The present T cell receptor beta chain was sequenced within a study of blood T cell repertoires in COVID-19. About the study: From T cells, B-cell-depleted T cells, or PBMCs came the material, which was cDNA or gDNA.

In the source study's methods: By means of reference gene primer amplification, nucleated cell counts were estimated. Profiled with immunoSEQ multiplex PCR; TCRdb holds only in-frame clones, not every one. The D gene and trimming were derived from the DNA, and the V and J assignments and clone size from that table. The profile shows 180,000 or so clones, 75% to 85% of them singletons. Seattle patient enrollment occurred during active infection, with longitudinal follow-up thereafter. The TCR originated in a woman between 35 and 50 years old with COVID-19, enrolled during active disease. Material for sequencing was peripheral blood.

The CDR3 DNA sequence: TGCAGCGGGACGTCAGGGACAGGGGATACGCAGTATTTT. Translating it yields CSGTSGTGDTQYF. V usage is TRBV29-1 and J usage is TRBJ2-3; 9 nucleotides align to TRBD1. Unmatched junction bases numbered 8, after V lost 7 bases and J lost 6 bases. From germline, CDR1 is SQVTM and CDR2 ANQGSEA. This CDR3 has 13 amino acids.